This entry lists 18 T cell receptor beta chains sequenced from one sample in a study of shared clonotypes between healthy human individuals. Repertoires were generated with immunoSEQ multiplex PCR, while TCRdb's copy carries only in-frame clones and drops some. This table has a few million clones, 80% to 95% appearing once. Sequenced material: naive CD4+ T cells from PBMCs. As to subset: CD45RA+ positively selected. The receptors here all came from a man aged 18 to 35 in good health. Some clones in this sample may be carry-over from other donors' samples.

This clone has more than one count but fewer than ten. The chain carries TRBV29-1 and TRBJ1-1, with a possible D match to TRBD1 (6 bases). The CDR3 is 12 amino acids. The V gene's germline CDR1 is SQVTM and CDR2 ANQGSEA. CDR3 residues: CNTNRVSTEAFF. The CDR3 bases are TGCAACACGAACAGGGTTTCGACTGAAGCTTTCTTT.

The chain links TRBV28 to TRBJ1-2; no reliable D call. Germline V gene sequence: CDR1 MDHEN, CDR2 SYDVKM. Trimming took 5 bases from V and 4 from J, leaving 11 bases between them. The CDR3 runs to 13 residues. This CDR3 is CASSNTGLYGYTF. The CDR3 DNA reads as TGTGCCAGCAGTAACACTGGCCTCTATGGCTACACCTTC.

The chain recombines TRBV30 with TRBJ2-1, with 12 nucleotides matching TRBD2. There are 13 residues in the CDR3. After removal of 3 bases from V and 7 bases from J, the junction contained 1 base not matched to a gene. Germline loops: CDR1 GTSNPN, CDR2 SVGIG (reference sequence). CDR3: CAWRLAGGNEQFF. CDR3 DNA: TGTGCCTGGAGACTAGCGGGAGGTAATGAGCAGTTCTTC.

Points on this clone: The identical CDR3 is also encoded by other nucleotide sequences in the sample. This chain connects TRBV11-2 to TRBJ1-2; D gene ambiguous. The CDR3 length is 13 residues. Between the trimmed V and J ends, which lost 0 bases and 2 bases, there was a span of 4 bases. The V gene's germline CDR1 is SGHAT and CDR2 FQNNGV. CDR3 sequence (DNA): TGTGCCAGCAGCTTAGACCCAAACTATGGCTACACCTTC. It translates to CASSLDPNYGYTF. The complete variable domain, with remaining parts taken from reference TRBV11-2 and TRBJ1-2, reads EAGVAQSPRYKIIEKRQSVAFWCNPISGHATLYWYQQILGQGPKLLIQFQNNGVVDDSQLPKDRFSAERLKGVDSTLKIQPAKLEDSAVYLCASSLDPNYGYTFGSGTRLTVV.

J is TRBJ1-1 and V is TRBV7-9; perhaps TRBD1 as D (5 bases). V lost 1 base, J lost 0 bases, and 12 bases lay in between. The germline gives CDR1 SEHNR, CDR2 FQNEAQ (reference sequence). CDR3 length: 16 amino acids. This CDR3 is CASSLGYGGVNTEAFF. The CDR3 DNA reads as TGTGCCAGCAGCTTAGGGTACGGGGGGGTGAACACTGAAGCTTTCTTT. Looking up the rest from reference TRBV7-9 and TRBJ1-1 gives the full variable domain: DTGVSQNPRHKITKRGQNVTFRCDPISEHNRLYWYRQTLGQGPEFLTYFQNEAQLEKSRLLSDRFSAERPKGSFSTLEIQRTEQGDSAMYLCASSLGYGGVNTEAFFGQGTRLTVV.

The table lists this clone with a few counts. V is TRBV10-3 and J is TRBJ2-7; D may be TRBD1 (5 bases). Per the germline V gene, CDR1 is ENHRY and CDR2 is SYGVKD. The CDR3 has 14 amino acids. V gave up 0 bases and J gave up 6 bases, with 12 bases separating them. The CDR3 DNA sequence: TGTGCCATCAGTGAGTCGGGTGGGGCCCTCGAGCAGTACTTC. Translated, it gives CAISESGGALEQYF.

This chain links TRBV28 with TRBJ2-1; possibly TRBD1 for D (6 bases). V lost 4 bases and J 10 bases, leaving 11 bases between the germline ends. There are 12 residues in the CDR3. The germline V gene encodes CDR1 MDHEN and CDR2 SYDVKM. For the CDR3, the DNA is TGTGCCAGCAGTTCCGGACAGACCGAGCAGTTCTTC. This sequence encodes CASSSGQTEQFF.

A remark on this clone: The same CDR3 also results from other DNA sequences found in this sample. The chain recombines TRBV30 with TRBJ1-3; D is uncertain. Trimming took 0 bases from V and 2 from J, leaving 5 bases between them. From germline, CDR1 is GTSNPN and CDR2 SVGIG (reference sequence). This CDR3 spans 13 amino acids. Here the CDR3 DNA reads TGTGCCTGGAGTGTCGGGGCTGGAAACACCATATATTTT. Translation gives CAWSVGAGNTIYF.

J is TRBJ1-1 and V is TRBV19; D remains unclear. Germline V gene lookup returns CDR1 LNHDA and CDR2 SQIVND (reference sequence). V was pared by 7 bases and J by 6 bases, with 9 bases between. CDR3 length: 11 residues. The chain's CDR3 is CASIGRSEAFF. DNA of the CDR3: TGTGCCAGTATCGGGCGGTCTGAAGCTTTCTTT. Using reference TRBV19 and TRBJ1-1 for the parts outside the CDR3, the full variable domain is DGGITQSPKYLFRKEGQNVTLSCEQNLNHDAMYWYRQDPGQGLRLIYYSQIVNDFQKGDIAEGYSVSREKKESFPLTVTSAQKNPTAFYLCASIGRSEAFFGQGTRLTVV.

The chain combines TRBV5-8 with TRBJ1-4; 7 bases are shared with TRBD1. V dropped 2 bases and J dropped 7; count of bases not matched to a gene: 5. In germline, CDR1 is SGHTS, CDR2 YDEGEE. The CDR3 covers 14 residues. As DNA, the CDR3 is TGTGCCAGCAGCTTTCTTCAGGGGGGTGAAAAACTGTTTTTT. Amino acid sequence: CASSFLQGGEKLFF.

The chain combines TRBV2 with TRBJ2-6; TRBD2 matches 7 bases. V lost 4 bases, J lost 2 bases, and 5 bases stayed unmatched. Per the germline V gene, CDR1 is SNHLY and CDR2 is FYNNEI. The CDR3 is made up of 16 amino acids. In DNA form, the CDR3 reads TGTGCCAGCAGTGCCCCCCGGGGGGCTGGGGCCAACGTCCTGACTTTC. Its translation: CASSAPRGAGANVLTF.

This clone has just one count. The chain couples TRBV5-1 to TRBJ2-1, with 7 bases lining up with TRBD2. The germline gives CDR1 SGHRS, CDR2 YFSETQ. V was clipped by 6 bases and J by 6 bases; unmatched bases: 9. There are 14 residues in the CDR3. CDR3 in DNA: TGCGCCAGCACAGTCGGGACTAACACCAATGAGCAGTTCTTC. Translated, it gives CASTVGTNTNEQFF.

The rearrangement links TRBV28 to TRBJ1-2, with D possibly matching TRBD1 (5 bases). CDR1 MDHEN and CDR2 SYDVKM come from the germline V gene. CDR3 length: 15 amino acids. The ends were cut back, 4 bases at V and 6 bases at J, with 18 bases in the middle. CDR3 in DNA: TGTGCCAGCAGTTACTCGGGGCACCTGTGGGATGGCTACACCTTC. The encoded protein is CASSYSGHLWDGYTF.

This chain joins TRBV5-6 and TRBJ2-7; D ambiguous. Trimming cost V 0 bases and J 4 bases, with 14 bases left between them. Per germline, CDR1 SGHDT and CDR2 YYEEEE. The CDR3 is 15 residues long. CDR3 amino acids: CASSLARVSEYEQYF. The CDR3 region has the DNA TGTGCCAGCAGCTTGGCCAGAGTTTCGGAATACGAGCAGTACTTC. Full variable domain (remainder filled in from reference TRBV5-6 and TRBJ2-7): DAGVTQSPTHLIKTRGQQVTLRCSPKSGHDTVSWYQQALGQGPQFIFQYYEEEERQRGNFPDRFSGHQFPNYSSELNVNALLLGDSALYLCASSLARVSEYEQYFGPGTRLTVT.

V is TRBV29-1 and J is TRBJ2-5; a possible D gene is TRBD1 (5 bases). The CDR3 extends over 14 amino acids. The V gene lost 7 bases and the J gene lost 4 bases, with 19 bases spanning the gap. Germline V gene sequence: CDR1 SQVTM, CDR2 ANQGSEA. The CDR3 is CSARWSPQGETQYF. As DNA, the CDR3 is TGCAGCGCCCGGTGGTCCCCCCAGGGAGAGACCCAGTACTTC.

Worth noting for this clone: The sample holds other DNA sequences that translate to the same CDR3. This rearrangement joins TRBV5-4 to TRBJ2-1, with 14 bases identical to TRBD2. The CDR3 has 16 residues. The V segment lost 3 bases and the J segment 4 bases; nucleotides outside the gene matches: 3. Germline-derived CDR1 and CDR2 are SGHNT and YYREEE (reference sequence). The CDR3 region is CASSWGLAGVYNEQFF. The CDR3 DNA reads TGTGCCAGCAGCTGGGGACTAGCGGGAGTTTACAATGAGCAGTTCTTC.

The genes are TRBV10-3 and TRBJ2-5; 10 nucleotides line up with TRBD1. Germline-derived CDR1 and CDR2 are ENHRY and SYGVKD. J gave up 4 bases and V 5 bases, and 7 bases lay outside the gene matches. This CDR3 is 15 amino acids long. The CDR3 DNA is TGTGCCATCAGTTCGAGACAGGGGGCGGTAGAGACCCAGTACTTC. Its protein product is CAISSRQGAVETQYF.

This chain links TRBV7-3 with TRBJ2-5; 10 bases are shared with TRBD2. The trim removed 2 bases at V and 5 bases at J, leaving 5 bases unmatched. The germline CDR1 and CDR2 sequences are SGHTA and FQGTGA. This CDR3 is 15 amino acids long. Here the CDR3 reads CASSLAAGGPETQYF. CDR3 nucleotide sequence: TGTGCCAGCAGCTTAGCAGCGGGAGGGCCGGAGACCCAGTACTTC.